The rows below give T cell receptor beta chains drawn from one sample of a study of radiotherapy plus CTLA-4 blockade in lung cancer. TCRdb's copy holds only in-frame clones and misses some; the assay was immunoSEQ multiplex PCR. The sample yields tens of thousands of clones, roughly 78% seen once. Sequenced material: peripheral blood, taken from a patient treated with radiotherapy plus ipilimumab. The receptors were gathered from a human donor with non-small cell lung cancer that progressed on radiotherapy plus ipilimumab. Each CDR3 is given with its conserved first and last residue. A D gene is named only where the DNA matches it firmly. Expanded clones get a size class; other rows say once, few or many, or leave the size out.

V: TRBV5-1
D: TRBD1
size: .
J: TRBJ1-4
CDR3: CASSPGQPSNEKLFF
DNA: TGCGCCAGCAGCCCGGGACAGCCTTCCAATGAAAAACTGTTTTTT

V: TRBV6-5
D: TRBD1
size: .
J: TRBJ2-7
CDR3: CASSFRQGVDEQYF
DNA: TGTGCCAGCAGTTTCCGACAGGGGGTAGACGAGCAGTACTTC

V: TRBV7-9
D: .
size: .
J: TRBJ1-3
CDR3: CASSLDGISGNTIYF
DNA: TGTGCCAGCAGCTTGGACGGCATCTCTGGAAACACCATATATTTT

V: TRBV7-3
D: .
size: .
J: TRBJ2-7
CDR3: CASSLMAPPSYEQYF
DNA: TGTGCCAGCAGCTTAATGGCCCCCCCCTCCTACGAGCAGTACTTC

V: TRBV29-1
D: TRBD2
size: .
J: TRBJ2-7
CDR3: CSVQLAERSYEQYF
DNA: TGCAGCGTTCAACTAGCGGAGCGCTCCTACGAGCAGTACTTC

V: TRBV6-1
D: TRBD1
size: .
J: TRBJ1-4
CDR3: CASSEGRTGSVREKLFF
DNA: TGTGCCAGCAGTGAGGGAAGGACAGGGTCGGTAAGAGAAAAACTGTTTTTT

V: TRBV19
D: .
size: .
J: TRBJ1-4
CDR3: CASSGWTPGSEKLFF
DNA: TGTGCCAGTAGCGGCTGGACGCCGGGAAGCGAAAAACTGTTTTTT

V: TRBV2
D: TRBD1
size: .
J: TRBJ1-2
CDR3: CASSPRDSLEYTF
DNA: TGTGCCAGCAGTCCCCGGGACAGCCTGGAGTACACCTTC

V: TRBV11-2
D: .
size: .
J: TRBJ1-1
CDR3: CASSFSDRGRGFF
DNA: TGTGCCAGCAGCTTCTCGGACCGAGGACGTGGCTTCTTT

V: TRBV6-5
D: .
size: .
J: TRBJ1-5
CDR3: CASSLTVNQPQHF
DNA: TGTGCCAGCAGCCTCACGGTAAATCAGCCCCAGCATTTT

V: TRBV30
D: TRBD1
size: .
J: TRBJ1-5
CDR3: CAWSSLDRGNSQPQHF
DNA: TGTGCCTGGAGTTCTTTGGACAGGGGTAATTCACAGCCCCAGCATTTT

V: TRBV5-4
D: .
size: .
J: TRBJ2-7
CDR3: CASSFTIGRVEVEQYF
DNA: TGTGCCAGCAGCTTCACTATCGGAAGGGTGGAGGTCGAGCAGTACTTC

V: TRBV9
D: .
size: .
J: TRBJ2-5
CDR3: CASSVGGWAETQYF
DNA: TGTGCCAGCAGCGTGGGCGGCTGGGCAGAGACCCAGTACTTC

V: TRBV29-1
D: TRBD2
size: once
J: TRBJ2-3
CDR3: CSVVKSGGGPQTDTQYF
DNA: TGCAGCGTTGTTAAATCGGGCGGGGGGCCGCAAACAGATACGCAGTATTTT